The clone carrying this TCR beta chain occurred a few times. Antigen: not known. Germline V gives CDR1 MDHEN, CDR2 SYDVKM. V gave up 2 bases and J gave up 10 bases, with 14 bases separating them. The CDR3 extends over 14 amino acids. The data originate from a study of T cells in Graves' hyperthyroidism and ophthalmopathy. As for the study in general: Prior to any treatment, at the point of initial diagnosis, peripheral blood was collected. Study-level results: In the blood, most expanded thyroid clonotypes above 0.001 appeared as well. Ophthalmopathy and stable hyperthyroidism were told apart by a 13 V-J model.

RNA transcripts yielded amplified TCR beta CDR3 regions. Researchers ran a first-round RT-PCR on the TCR CDR3 using the HTBI primer set. TCRdb itself ran the multiplex PCR reads through MiXCR, one entry per CDR3 protein. The table lists 400,000 to 600,000 distinct CDR3 sequences, around 20% of them singletons, with more than 25% in the top ten. PBMCs were derived from about 10 ml fresh peripheral blood. This receptor was obtained from a man aged 18 to 35 with Graves' hyperthyroidism. Sequencing was carried out using blood. The rearrangement uses TRBV28 and TRBJ2-2, with unresolved D. The CDR3 bases are TGTGCCAGCAGTTTAACGGCGGAGACATTGGAGCTGTTTTTT. Translating it yields CASSLTAETLELFF.